A selection of T cell receptor beta chains follows, all from one sample in a study of cytotoxic CD8 clonotypes in ibrutinib-treated CLL. This table comes from immunoSEQ multiplex PCR, and its TCRdb copy is limited to in-frame clones, with some not included. Altogether about 180,000 clones are present, 84% being singletons, with the ten largest covering over 4.5%. The material sequenced was PBMCs, taken after 24 months of ibrutinib treatment. Receptors were obtained from a human donor with chronic lymphocytic leukemia. Both conserved end residues are part of each CDR3. A D gene is named only where the DNA matches it firmly.

>TRBJ1-1|TRBV9|-
CASSVRTENTEAFF
>TRBJ1-2|TRBV2|TRBD1
CASRVTGDNYGYTF
>TRBJ2-7|TRBV27|-
CASSVRAASYEQYF
>TRBJ2-2|TRBV9|TRBD2
CASSAGLAGDHGELFF
>TRBJ1-1|TRBV18|-
CASSPDGNSARLYMNTEAFF
>TRBJ1-5|TRBV7-2|TRBD1
CASSLDRGDQPQHF
>TRBJ2-7|TRBV6-1|-
CASSDYSGSSYEQYF
>TRBJ1-2|TRBV30|TRBD1
CAGLDRGQRYGYTF
>TRBJ2-3|TRBV10-3|-
CASSQGSSTDTQYF
>TRBJ2-5|TRBV4-2|TRBD2
CASSQWRGGRKTQYF
>TRBJ2-2|TRBV11-2|TRBD2
CASSILASNTGELFF
>TRBJ1-2|TRBV19|TRBD1
CASSSGTGYHYGYTF
>TRBJ1-3|TRBV5-1|-
CASSFHSDDSGNTIYF
>TRBJ1-1|TRBV5-1|-
CASSFRQGQQRNTEAFF
>TRBJ2-2|TRBV2|-
CASSLSGGIRLFF
>TRBJ1-2|TRBV11-2|-
CASSKGHHYGYTF
>TRBJ2-5|TRBV4-2|-
CASSQDRANQETQYF
>TRBJ2-7|TRBV27|-
CASSLVAGWSEQYF
>TRBJ1-1|TRBV29-1|TRBD1
CSEKGRQGVNTEAFF
>TRBJ2-7|TRBV11-3|-
CASSNGPRHEQYF
>-|TRBV27|-
CASSFMVGQLTYEQYF
>TRBJ1-2|TRBV5-6|-
CASSLLRDYGYTF
>TRBJ1-3|TRBV4-3|-
CASSQDWVWDGSSGNTIYF